The next 21 T cell receptor beta chains were all read from a single sample in a study of blood T cell repertoires in COVID-19. Libraries were prepared by immunoSEQ multiplex PCR; TCRdb keeps only in-frame clonotypes and omits some of them. The table shows roughly 140,000 clones, with about 90% occurring only once. The sample consisted of peripheral blood. These receptor sequences come from a woman in her fifties or sixties with active or convalescent COVID-19.

Comments on this clone: The sample has other DNA sequences that encode this CDR3 too. The chain uses TRBV19 and TRBJ1-6, with TRBD1 matching over 7 bases. V lost 6 bases, J lost 7 bases, and 6 bases stayed unmatched. The V gene's germline CDR1 is LNHDA and CDR2 SQIVND (reference sequence). This CDR3 has 14 residues. CDR3 bases: TGTGCCAGTAGCCCGACAGGGTCGAATTCACCCCTCCACTTT. Protein: CASSPTGSNSPLHF.

The gene calls are TRBV14 and TRBJ2-7, with D possibly matching TRBD2 (6 bases). Between the trimmed V and J ends, which lost 4 bases and 1 base, there was a span of 14 bases. The length of the CDR3 is 15 residues. Germline CDR1 is SGHDN and CDR2 is FVKESK. The DNA of the CDR3 is TGTGCCAGCAGCCCCGGGGTTCGGGGGTCCTACGAGCAGTACTTC. Encoded protein: CASSPGVRGSYEQYF. Looking up the rest from reference TRBV14 and TRBJ2-7 gives the full variable domain: EAGVTQFPSHSVIEKGQTVTLRCDPISGHDNLYWYRRVMGKEIKFLLHFVKESKQDESGMPNNRFLAERTGGTYSTLKVQPAELEDSGVYFCASSPGVRGSYEQYFGPGTRLTVT.

This clone was found a few times. V and J are TRBV10-3 and TRBJ2-7; 8 nucleotides agree with TRBD1. The J segment lost 5 bases and the V segment lost 6 bases, leaving 9 bases of the junction unmatched. CDR3 length: 14 amino acids. CDR1 is ENHRY and CDR2 is SYGVKD in the germline V gene. The CDR3 loop reads CAISLGQVQNEQYF. The CDR3 DNA reads TGTGCCATCAGCCTGGGACAGGTACAAAACGAGCAGTACTTC.

This clone was seen a handful of times. V gene TRBV9 combines with J gene TRBJ1-6, with 7 nucleotides matching TRBD1. The CDR3 consists of 14 residues. V shed 3 bases and J 7 bases; nucleotides not matched to a gene: 4. Germline V gene data show CDR1 as SGDLS and CDR2 as YYNGEE. The DNA of the CDR3 is TGTGCCAGCAGCGCGGGACAGTCCAATTCACCCCTCCACTTT. Translated: CASSAGQSNSPLHF.

The DNA for the CDR3 is TGTGCCAGCAGCCAAGAACCGAAGGGAGCTGAAGCTTTCTTT. This sequence encodes CASSQEPKGAEAFF. V usage is TRBV3-1 (or the pseudogene TRBV3-2) and J usage is TRBJ1-1; D gene unclear. Per the germline V gene, CDR1 is LGHDT and CDR2 is YNNKEL (reference sequence). The CDR3 is made up of 14 amino acids. Trimming pared 0 bases from V and 6 bases from J, leaving 11 bases between.

The CDR3: CASSPSQGESNQPQHF. Written as DNA, the CDR3 is TGTGCCAGCTCACCCTCGCAGGGTGAGAGCAATCAGCCCCAGCATTTT. The chain combines TRBV18 with TRBJ1-5; perhaps TRBD1 as D (5 bases). The V gene lost 3 bases and the J gene lost 1 base, with 13 bases spanning the gap. The CDR3 length is 16 residues. CDR1 and CDR2 from the germline V gene are KGHSH and LQKENI.

The gene calls are TRBV3-1 (or the pseudogene TRBV3-2) and TRBJ1-4; 7 bases fit TRBD1. Germline V gives CDR1 LGHDT, CDR2 YNNKEL (reference sequence). With 11 bases clipped from V and 2 bases from J, the junction kept 8 bases outside the gene matches. This CDR3 has 14 amino acids. The DNA of the CDR3 is TGTGCCGTCAAAGGGGGCGAGACTAATGAAAAACTGTTTTTT. It translates to CAVKGGETNEKLFF.

The chain recombines TRBV20-1 with TRBJ1-2; 7 bases align to TRBD1. J lost 5 bases, V lost 4 bases, and 1 base had no gene match. The CDR3 covers 11 residues. Looked up from germline, CDR1 is DFQATT and CDR2 is SNEGSKA (reference sequence). CDR3 in DNA: TGCAGTGCTAAGGGGGCTTATGGCTACACCTTC. Translating it yields CSAKGAYGYTF.

This chain links TRBV9 with TRBJ1-2; TRBD1 might be the D (5 bases). Trimming removed 3 bases at V and 4 bases at J, with 10 bases between. Per germline, CDR1 SGDLS and CDR2 YYNGEE. The CDR3 runs 13 residues. The CDR3 loop reads CASSARGFYGYTF. For the CDR3, the DNA is TGTGCCAGCAGCGCTAGGGGTTTCTATGGCTACACCTTC.

On this clone itself: Other DNA sequences of this sample code for an identical CDR3. The CDR3 is CASSLQGNYGYTF. The CDR3, as DNA: TGTGCCAGCAGCCTACAGGGGAACTATGGCTACACCTTC. J is TRBJ1-2 and V is TRBV12-3 or TRBV12-4, with 7 bases identical to TRBD1. V gave up 6 bases and J gave up 2 bases; unmatched junction bases: 3. This CDR3 has 13 residues.

The gene calls are TRBV4-3 and TRBJ1-4, with TRBD1 identical over 9 bases. The CDR3 runs 17 residues. Trimming took 0 bases from V and 6 from J; bases not matched to a gene: 8. Germline assignment: CDR1 LGHNA and CDR2 YSLEER. This CDR3 reads CASSQDGQGQGDEKLFF. CDR3 nucleotides: TGCGCCAGCAGCCAAGATGGGCAGGGACAGGGAGATGAAAAACTGTTTTTT.

The chain employs TRBV9 and TRBJ2-6; TRBD2 matches 9 bases. This CDR3 is 16 amino acids long. With 2 bases clipped from V and 4 bases from J, the junction kept 4 bases outside the gene matches. Germline assignment: CDR1 SGDLS and CDR2 YYNGEE. CDR3 nucleotide sequence: TGTGCCAGCAGCGTGAGACTAGCGGCGGGGGCCAACGTCCTGACTTTC. Translated, it gives CASSVRLAAGANVLTF.

In this sample, this clone turned up once. The chain links TRBV5-1 to TRBJ2-2; 7 bases fit TRBD2. Trimming removed 5 bases from V and 4 bases from J; junction bases left unmatched: 5. CDR1 SGHRS and CDR2 YFSETQ come from the germline V gene. The CDR3 sequence is 14 residues long. The CDR3, as DNA: TGCGCCAGCAGATCTAGCGGTCTCACCGGGGAGCTGTTTTTT. As protein: CASRSSGLTGELFF.

The J gene is TRBJ2-3, the V gene TRBV5-1, with a tentative D call TRBD2 (6 bases). Trimming left V 2 bases short and J 3 bases short, with 10 bases between. This CDR3 comprises 14 residues. Germline values: CDR1 SGHRS, CDR2 YFSETQ. The DNA for the CDR3 is TGCGCCAGCAGCTTTAGACTAGGTACAGATACGCAGTATTTT. It is translated as CASSFRLGTDTQYF.

The chain carries TRBV7-9 and TRBJ1-2; unclear D gene. Germline V CDR1 and CDR2: SEHNR, FQNEAQ (reference sequence). V was trimmed by 1 base and J by 4 bases, leaving 10 bases between them. The CDR3 is 14 residues long. The CDR3 sequence is CASSLEQVFYGYTF. The CDR3 DNA follows: TGTGCCAGCAGCTTAGAGCAAGTGTTCTATGGCTACACCTTC. Filled out from reference TRBV7-9 and TRBJ1-2, the complete variable domain reads DTGVSQNPRHKITKRGQNVTFRCDPISEHNRLYWYRQTLGQGPEFLTYFQNEAQLEKSRLLSDRFSAERPKGSFSTLEIQRTEQGDSAMYLCASSLEQVFYGYTFGSGTRLTVV.

The J gene is TRBJ2-1, the V gene TRBV18, with unresolved D. In germline, CDR1 is KGHSH, CDR2 LQKENI. The V gene lost 2 bases and the J gene lost 10 bases, with 6 bases spanning the gap. This CDR3 has 11 residues. The CDR3 here is CASSPTREQFF. The CDR3 coding sequence is TGTGCCAGCTCACCAACCAGGGAGCAGTTCTTC.

The chain recombines TRBV5-5 with TRBJ2-7; D might be TRBD1 (6 bases). The germline CDR1 and CDR2 sequences are SGHKS and YYEKEE (reference sequence). Trimming took off 4 bases at V and 7 bases at J, with 21 bases between the two ends. The CDR3 is made up of 15 amino acids. The CDR3 nucleotides are TGTGCCAGCAGCCCTACCGGGACACTCTTGAAGGAGCAGTACTTC. This gives the protein CASSPTGTLLKEQYF.

The chain couples TRBV4-3 to TRBJ2-5; TRBD1 agrees at 7 bases. J lost 5 bases, V lost 3 bases, and 9 bases had no gene match. The length of the CDR3 is 15 residues. CDR1 and CDR2 from the germline V gene are LGHNA and YSLEER. The CDR3 DNA follows: TGCGCCAGCAGCCAGGCGACAGGGTTCGGTGAGACCCAGTACTTC. Translated, it gives CASSQATGFGETQYF.

The genes are TRBV20-1 and TRBJ1-2; TRBD1 aligns across 10 bases. The CDR3 is made up of 11 amino acids. V gave up 5 bases and J gave up 7 bases; unmatched junction bases: 1. Germline CDR1 is DFQATT and CDR2 is SNEGSKA (reference sequence). The CDR3 is CSARTGGGYTF. The CDR3 DNA reads as TGCAGTGCTCGGACAGGGGGTGGCTACACCTTC.

This chain links TRBV2 with TRBJ1-1; 9 positions agree with TRBD1. CDR3 length: 13 residues. Per germline, CDR1 SNHLY and CDR2 FYNNEI. Germline trimming cut 7 bases from V and 5 bases from J; bases unmatched to any gene: 5. CDR3 sequence reads: CASTGQGRTEAFF. DNA for the CDR3: TGTGCCAGCACCGGACAGGGGAGGACTGAAGCTTTCTTT.

The rearrangement joins TRBV3-1 (or the pseudogene TRBV3-2) to TRBJ2-5; possible D gene TRBD2, 5 bases. This CDR3 is 15 amino acids long. Per the germline V gene, CDR1 is LGHDT and CDR2 is YNNKEL (reference sequence). Trimming shortened V by 0 bases and J by 4 bases, and 12 bases separated the two germline ends. The CDR3 loop reads CASSQDGRERETQYF. The DNA of the CDR3 is TGTGCCAGCAGCCAAGATGGAAGGGAGCGAGAGACCCAGTACTTC.